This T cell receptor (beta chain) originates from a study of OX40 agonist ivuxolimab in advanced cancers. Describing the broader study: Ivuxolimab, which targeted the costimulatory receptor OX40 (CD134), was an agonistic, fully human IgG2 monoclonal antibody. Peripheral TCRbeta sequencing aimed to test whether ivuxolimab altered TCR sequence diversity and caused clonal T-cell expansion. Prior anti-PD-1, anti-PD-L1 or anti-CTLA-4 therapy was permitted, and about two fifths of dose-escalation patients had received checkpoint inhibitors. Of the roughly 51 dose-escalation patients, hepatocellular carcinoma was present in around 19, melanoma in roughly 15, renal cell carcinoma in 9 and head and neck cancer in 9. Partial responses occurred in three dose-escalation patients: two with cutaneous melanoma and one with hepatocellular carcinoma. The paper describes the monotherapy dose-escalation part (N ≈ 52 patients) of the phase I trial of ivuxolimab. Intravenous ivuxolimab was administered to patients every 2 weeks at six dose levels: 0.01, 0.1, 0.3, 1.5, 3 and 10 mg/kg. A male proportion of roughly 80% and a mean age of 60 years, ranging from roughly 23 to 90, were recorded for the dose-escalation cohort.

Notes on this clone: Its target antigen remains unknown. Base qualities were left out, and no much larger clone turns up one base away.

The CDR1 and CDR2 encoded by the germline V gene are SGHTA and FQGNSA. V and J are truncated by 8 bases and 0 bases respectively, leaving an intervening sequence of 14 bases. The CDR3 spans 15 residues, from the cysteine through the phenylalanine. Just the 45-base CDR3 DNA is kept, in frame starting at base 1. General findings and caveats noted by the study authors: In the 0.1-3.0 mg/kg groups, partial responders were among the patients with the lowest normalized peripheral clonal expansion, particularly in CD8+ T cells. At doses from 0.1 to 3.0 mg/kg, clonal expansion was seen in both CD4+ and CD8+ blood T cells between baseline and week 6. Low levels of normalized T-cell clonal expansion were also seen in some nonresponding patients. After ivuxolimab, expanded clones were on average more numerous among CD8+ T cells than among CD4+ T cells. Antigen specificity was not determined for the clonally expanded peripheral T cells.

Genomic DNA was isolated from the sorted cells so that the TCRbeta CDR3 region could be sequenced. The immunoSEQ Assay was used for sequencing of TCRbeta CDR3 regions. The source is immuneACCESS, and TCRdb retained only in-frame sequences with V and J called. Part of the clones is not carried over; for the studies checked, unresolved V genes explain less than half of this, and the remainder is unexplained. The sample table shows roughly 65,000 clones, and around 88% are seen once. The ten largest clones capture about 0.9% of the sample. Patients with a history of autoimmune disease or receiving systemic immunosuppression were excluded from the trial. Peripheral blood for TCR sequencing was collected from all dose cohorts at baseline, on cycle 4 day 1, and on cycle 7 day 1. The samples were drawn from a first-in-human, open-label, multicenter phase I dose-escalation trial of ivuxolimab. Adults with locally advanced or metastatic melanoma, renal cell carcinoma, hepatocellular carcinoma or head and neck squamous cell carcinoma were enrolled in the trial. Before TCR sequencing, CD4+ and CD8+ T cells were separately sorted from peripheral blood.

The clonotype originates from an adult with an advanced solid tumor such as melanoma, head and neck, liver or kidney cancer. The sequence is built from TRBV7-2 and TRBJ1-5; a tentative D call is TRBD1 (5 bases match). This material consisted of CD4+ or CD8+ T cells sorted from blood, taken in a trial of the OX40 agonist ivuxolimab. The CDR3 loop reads CASSYSGNSNQPQHF. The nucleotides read TGTGCCAGCTCCTACTCAGGGAATAGCAATCAGCCCCAGCATTTT.